The rows below give T cell receptor beta chains drawn from one sample of a study of shared clonotypes between healthy human individuals. This table comes from immunoSEQ multiplex PCR, and its TCRdb copy is limited to in-frame clones, with some not included. The sample lists roughly 2,000,000 clones, roughly 95% occurring once. The sample was naive CD8+ T cells from PBMCs. The receptors were gathered from a man aged 18 to 29 in good health. Some clones in this sample may be carry-over from other donors' samples. The CDR3 runs from the conserved cysteine through the conserved F or W. D genes are given only for firm matches. Part of the rows lack a size; the others show once, few, many or a class for expanded clones.

clone size	V gene	D gene	J gene	CDR3 protein	CDR3 DNA
.	TRBV10-3	.	TRBJ2-7	CAISEVEGGVDEQYF	TGTGCCATCAGTGAGGTTGAGGGGGGAGTGGACGAGCAGTACTTC
.	TRBV7-9	.	TRBJ2-3	CASLGPPGTQYF	TGTGCCAGCCTAGGACCCCCCGGTACGCAGTATTTT
.	TRBV14	TRBD2	TRBJ2-1	CASSQESGTSGYNEQFF	TGTGCCAGCAGCCAAGAATCCGGGACTAGCGGATACAATGAGCAGTTCTTC
.	TRBV10-2	.	TRBJ2-7	CASSLQGSSYEQYF	TGCGCCAGCAGCCTACAAGGATCTTCTTACGAGCAGTACTTC
.	TRBV11-2	.	TRBJ2-7	CASSSREGAYEQYF	TGTGCCAGCAGCTCCAGGGAAGGGGCCTACGAGCAGTACTTC
.	TRBV28	.	TRBJ2-5	CASSRRQAQETQYF	TGTGCCAGCAGTCGACGACAGGCCCAAGAGACCCAGTACTTC
.	TRBV10-3	TRBD2	TRBJ2-1	CAISEYRTSGIGNEQFF	TGTGCCATCAGTGAGTACCGGACTAGCGGGATTGGGAATGAGCAGTTCTTC
.	TRBV7-2	.	TRBJ2-7	CASSLRGPSTEQYF	TGTGCCAGCAGCTTAAGAGGTCCTAGCACCGAGCAGTACTTC
.	TRBV7-6	.	TRBJ2-7	CASSLGVTSLGHEQYF	TGTGCCAGCAGCTTAGGGGTGACCTCCCTGGGGCACGAGCAGTACTTC
.	TRBV5-1	.	TRBJ2-7	CASSADTYEQYF	TGCGCCAGCAGCGCGGACACATACGAGCAGTACTTC
.	TRBV6-6	TRBD1	TRBJ1-3	CACQGGITRRNTIYF	TGTGCCTGCCAGGGGGGGATTACCCGGCGAAACACCATATATTTT
.	TRBV15	.	TRBJ1-1	CATSRARSGEAFF	TGTGCCACCAGCAGAGCCCGGAGCGGTGAAGCTTTCTTT
.	TRBV6-5	.	TRBJ2-7	CASSYNRVFEQYF	TGTGCCAGCAGTTACAACAGGGTCTTCGAGCAGTACTTC
.	TRBV7-2	.	TRBJ1-2	CASSLGGQHGYTF	TGTGCCAGCAGCTTAGGGGGGCAACATGGCTACACCTTC
.	TRBV5-1	.	TRBJ2-7	CASSLVGGGSYEQYF	TGCGCCAGCAGCTTGGTGGGCGGTGGCAGCTACGAGCAGTACTTC
.	TRBV10-1	TRBD1	TRBJ2-7	CASSRTGSSYEQYF	TGCGCCAGCAGCAGGACAGGGTCGTCCTACGAGCAGTACTTC
.	TRBV6-1	TRBD1	TRBJ1-5	CASTPDRGEHQPQHF	TGTGCCAGCACTCCGGACAGGGGTGAACATCAGCCCCAGCATTTT
few	TRBV5-6	TRBD1	TRBJ2-1	CASSYGTGLGDEQFF	TGTGCCAGCAGCTACGGGACAGGGCTCGGAGATGAGCAGTTCTTC
.	TRBV7-2	.	TRBJ2-1	CASSFGGGSEQFF	TGTGCCAGCAGCTTTGGGGGAGGATCTGAGCAGTTCTTC
.	TRBV27	.	TRBJ1-4	CASSLRGPGEKLFF	TGTGCCAGCAGCCTCCGAGGGCCGGGCGAAAAACTGTTTTTT